This T cell receptor (beta chain) originates from a study of blood T cell repertoires in COVID-19. Germline V CDR1 and CDR2: SGHRS, YFSETQ. Germline trimming cut 4 bases from V and 6 bases from J; bases unmatched to any gene: 7. The CDR3 consists of 15 residues. Libraries were prepared by immunoSEQ multiplex PCR; TCRdb keeps only in-frame clonotypes and omits some of them. The sample records 330,000 or so clones, around 90% being singletons. This clonotype was sampled from a man younger than 45 who had recovered from COVID-19. The source material was PBMCs or T cells enriched from blood (not recorded which). The chain couples TRBV5-1 to TRBJ2-2, with 9 positions matching TRBD1. Here the CDR3 DNA reads TGCGCCAGCAGCCTCGACAGGGGGTCGGCCGGGGAGCTGTTTTTT. Its translation: CASSLDRGSAGELFF.